The clone carrying this T cell receptor (beta chain) occurred a few times. Its antigen is currently unknown. This entry comes from a study of early T cells in non-severe SARS-CoV-2 infection. At the level of the study: The input, bulk RNA from unsorted whole blood, was sequenced, and chains were unpaired. Broader study findings: CD4 and private specificities were missed by VDJdb matching, which favored anti-spike CD8 responses.

Molecules of cDNA were individually given unique molecular identifiers that were attached to them. One entry per CDR3 protein, called by TCRdb with MiXCR from the 5' RACE reads. The sample includes more than 50,000 distinct CDR3 sequences, about 9.3% of them seen just once. The V end lost 1 base, the J end lost 6 bases, and 13 bases lay between the germline ends. Germline V CDR1 and CDR2: DFQATT, SNEGSKA (reference sequence). This CDR3 spans 13 amino acids. This TCR came from an adult who was a healthcare worker with PCR-confirmed SARS-CoV-2 infection or an uninfected control (not recorded which). Material for sequencing was whole blood. This chain joins TRBV20-1 and TRBJ2-7; D is uncertain. This chain's CDR3 is CSARAVLSGEQYF. The CDR3 nucleotides are TGCAGTGCTAGAGCGGTCCTCTCTGGCGAGCAGTACTTC.